This T cell receptor beta chain was captured by sequencing in a study of blood T cell repertoires in COVID-19. Using immunoSEQ multiplex PCR, the repertoire was profiled, and TCRdb retains in-frame clones only, with some absent. The sample lists 250,000 to 300,000 clones; 81% were seen once. The sequenced material came from peripheral blood. The sequence was obtained from a woman aged 55-70 years with active or convalescent COVID-19.

The CDR3 coding sequence is TGTGCCAGCAGCTTAGGAGGGGGCGCGGGGGAGCAGTACTTC. Amino acids: CASSLGGGAGEQYF. This chain uses TRBV7-9 with TRBJ2-7; D possibly corresponds to TRBD1 (7 bases). V dropped 1 base and J dropped 7 bases, with 14 bases sitting between them. The CDR3 runs to 14 residues. Germline lookup yields CDR1 SEHNR and CDR2 FQNEAQ (reference sequence). Looking up the rest from reference TRBV7-9 and TRBJ2-7 gives the full variable domain: DTGVSQNPRHKITKRGQNVTFRCDPISEHNRLYWYRQTLGQGPEFLTYFQNEAQLEKSRLLSDRFSAERPKGSFSTLEIQRTEQGDSAMYLCASSLGGGAGEQYFGPGTRLTVT.